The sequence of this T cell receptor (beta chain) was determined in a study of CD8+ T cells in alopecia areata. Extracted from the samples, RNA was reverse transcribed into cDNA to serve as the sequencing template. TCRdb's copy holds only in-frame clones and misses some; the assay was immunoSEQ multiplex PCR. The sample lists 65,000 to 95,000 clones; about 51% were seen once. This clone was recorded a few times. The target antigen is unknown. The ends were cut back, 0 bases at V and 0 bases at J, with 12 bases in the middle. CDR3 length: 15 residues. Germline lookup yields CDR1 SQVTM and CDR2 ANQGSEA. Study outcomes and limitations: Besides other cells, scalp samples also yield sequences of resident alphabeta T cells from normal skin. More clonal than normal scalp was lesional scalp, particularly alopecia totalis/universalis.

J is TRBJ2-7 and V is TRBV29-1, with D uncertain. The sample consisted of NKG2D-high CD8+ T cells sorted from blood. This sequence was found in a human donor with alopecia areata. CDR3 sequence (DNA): TGCAGCGTTGAAGATCTTAGGTCAGGCTCCTACGAGCAGTACTTC. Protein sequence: CSVEDLRSGSYEQYF.